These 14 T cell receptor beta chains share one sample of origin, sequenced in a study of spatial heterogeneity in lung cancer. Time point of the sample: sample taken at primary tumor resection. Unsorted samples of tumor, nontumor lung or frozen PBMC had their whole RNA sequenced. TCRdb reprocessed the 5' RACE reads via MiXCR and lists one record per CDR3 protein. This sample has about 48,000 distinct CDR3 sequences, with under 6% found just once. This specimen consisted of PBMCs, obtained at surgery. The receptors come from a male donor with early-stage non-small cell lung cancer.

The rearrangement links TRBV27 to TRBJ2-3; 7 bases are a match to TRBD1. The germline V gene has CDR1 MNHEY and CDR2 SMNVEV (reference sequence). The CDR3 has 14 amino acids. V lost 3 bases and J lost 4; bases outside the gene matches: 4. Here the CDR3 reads CASSLGDRADTQYF. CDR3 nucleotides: TGTGCCAGCAGTTTGGGAGACAGGGCAGATACGCAGTATTTT.

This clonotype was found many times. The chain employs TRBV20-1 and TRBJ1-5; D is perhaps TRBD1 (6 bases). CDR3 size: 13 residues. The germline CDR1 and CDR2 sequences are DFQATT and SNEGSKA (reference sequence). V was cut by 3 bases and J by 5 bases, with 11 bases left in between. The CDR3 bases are TGCAGTGCTAGGGGGACACACGATCAGCCCCAGCATTTT. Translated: CSARGTHDQPQHF.

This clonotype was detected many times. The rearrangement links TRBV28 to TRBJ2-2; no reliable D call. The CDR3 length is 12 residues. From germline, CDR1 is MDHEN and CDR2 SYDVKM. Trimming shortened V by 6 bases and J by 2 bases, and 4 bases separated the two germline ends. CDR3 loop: CASRVNTGELFF. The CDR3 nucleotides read TGTGCCAGCAGAGTAAACACCGGGGAGCTGTTTTTT.

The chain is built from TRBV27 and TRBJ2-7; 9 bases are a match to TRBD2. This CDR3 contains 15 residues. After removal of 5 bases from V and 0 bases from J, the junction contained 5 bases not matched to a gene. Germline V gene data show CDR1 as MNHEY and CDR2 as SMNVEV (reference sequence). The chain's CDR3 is CASSPLAGTSYEQYF. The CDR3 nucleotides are TGTGCCAGCAGTCCCCTAGCGGGAACCTCCTACGAGCAGTACTTC.

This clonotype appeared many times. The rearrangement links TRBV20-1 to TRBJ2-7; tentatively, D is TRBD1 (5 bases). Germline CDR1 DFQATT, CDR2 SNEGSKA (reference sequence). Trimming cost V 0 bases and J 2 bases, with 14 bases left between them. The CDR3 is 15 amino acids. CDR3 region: CSARDYRTGTYEQYF. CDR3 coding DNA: TGCAGTGCTAGAGATTATCGTACAGGAACCTACGAGCAGTACTTC.

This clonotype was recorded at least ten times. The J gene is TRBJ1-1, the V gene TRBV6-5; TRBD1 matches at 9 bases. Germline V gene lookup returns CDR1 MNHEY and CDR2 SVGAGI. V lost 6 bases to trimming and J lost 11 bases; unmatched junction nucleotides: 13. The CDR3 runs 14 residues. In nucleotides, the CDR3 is TGTGCCAGCAGCCGCGTCCCGGGACAGGGAAGGGCTTTCTTT. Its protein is CASSRVPGQGRAFF.

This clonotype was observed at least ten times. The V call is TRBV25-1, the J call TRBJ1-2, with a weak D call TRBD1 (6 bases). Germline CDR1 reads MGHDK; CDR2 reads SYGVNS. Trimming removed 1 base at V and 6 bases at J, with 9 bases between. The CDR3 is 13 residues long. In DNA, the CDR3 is TGTGCCAGCAGTGAATTCTGGGGGCATGGCTACACCTTC. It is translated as CASSEFWGHGYTF.

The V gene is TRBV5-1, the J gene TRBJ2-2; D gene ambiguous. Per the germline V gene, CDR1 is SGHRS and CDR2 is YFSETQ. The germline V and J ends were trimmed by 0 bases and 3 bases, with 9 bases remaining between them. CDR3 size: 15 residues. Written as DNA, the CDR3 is TGCGCCAGCAGCTTGGGTGCCGGAGACACCGGGGAGCTGTTTTTT. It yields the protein CASSLGAGDTGELFF.

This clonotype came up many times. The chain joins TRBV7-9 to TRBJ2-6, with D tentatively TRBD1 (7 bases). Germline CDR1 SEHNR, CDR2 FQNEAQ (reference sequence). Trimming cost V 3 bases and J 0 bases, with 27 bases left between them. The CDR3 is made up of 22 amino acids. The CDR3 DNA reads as TGTGCCAGCAGCTTCGGGAGTACAGGGGACGGATCCCATTTCTCTGGGGCCAACGTCCTGACTTTC. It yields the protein CASSFGSTGDGSHFSGANVLTF.

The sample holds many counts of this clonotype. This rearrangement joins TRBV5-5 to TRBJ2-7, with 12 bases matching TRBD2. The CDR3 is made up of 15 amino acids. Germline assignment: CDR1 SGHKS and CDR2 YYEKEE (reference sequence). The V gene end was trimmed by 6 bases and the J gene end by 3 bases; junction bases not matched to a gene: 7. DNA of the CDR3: TGTGCCAGCACCCTAGCGGGAGGGCCAGGCTACGAGCAGTACTTC. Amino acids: CASTLAGGPGYEQYF.

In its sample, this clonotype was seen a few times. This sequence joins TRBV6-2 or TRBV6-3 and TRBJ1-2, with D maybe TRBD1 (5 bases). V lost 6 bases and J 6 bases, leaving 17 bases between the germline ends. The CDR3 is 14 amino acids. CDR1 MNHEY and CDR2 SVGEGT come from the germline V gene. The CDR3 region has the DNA TGTGCCAGCAGACAAAGCGCGGGACCCAATGGCTACACCTTC. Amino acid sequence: CASRQSAGPNGYTF.

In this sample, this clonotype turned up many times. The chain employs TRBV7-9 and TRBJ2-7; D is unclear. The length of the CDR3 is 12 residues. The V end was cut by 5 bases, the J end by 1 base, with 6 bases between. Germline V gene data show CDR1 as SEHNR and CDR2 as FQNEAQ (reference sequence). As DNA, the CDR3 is TGTGCCAGCAGCGCCGAATCCTACGAGCAGTACTTC. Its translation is CASSAESYEQYF.

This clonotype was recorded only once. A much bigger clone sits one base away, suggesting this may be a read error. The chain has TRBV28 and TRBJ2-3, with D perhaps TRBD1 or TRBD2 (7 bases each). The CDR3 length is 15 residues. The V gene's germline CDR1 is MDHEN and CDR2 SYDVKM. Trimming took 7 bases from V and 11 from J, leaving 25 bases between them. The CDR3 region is CASNVPRQGPGGQYF. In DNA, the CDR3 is TGTGCCAGCAACGTCCCGAGACAGGGCCCGGGGGGGCAGTATTTT.

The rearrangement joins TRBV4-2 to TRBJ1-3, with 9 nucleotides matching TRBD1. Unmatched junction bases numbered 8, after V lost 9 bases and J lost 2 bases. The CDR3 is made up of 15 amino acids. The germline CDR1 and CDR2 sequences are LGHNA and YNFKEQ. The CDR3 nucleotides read TGTGCCAGTACTCAACAGGGGGCAGCTGGAAACACCATATATTTT. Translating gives CASTQQGAAGNTIYF.